There are a few counts of the clone carrying this T cell receptor beta chain. The antigen is undetermined. A junction end diverges from the germline sequence, so it may reflect a read error. Aged 18 to 65, the patients with hyperthyroidism had under 2 months' duration and were newly diagnosed. Out of about 9.3 ml of fresh peripheral blood, PBMCs were obtained. The sample is drawn from a study of Graves' ophthalmopathy and Graves' hyperthyroidism. Overall study findings and caveats: Blood samples also showed most expanded thyroid clonotypes exceeding 0.001 frequency.

The CDR3 length is 15 residues. TCR beta CDR3 regions were amplified from RNA transcripts. In the first round, RT-PCR was carried out with HTBI primers, and a multiplex PCR formed the second round. TCRdb re-called the multiplex PCR reads through MiXCR, storing one row per CDR3 protein. Here the sample spans about 620,000 distinct CDR3 sequences, 22% being singletons. The TCR comes from a woman between 18 and 29 years old with stable Graves' hyperthyroidism. Some clones in this sample may be carry-over from other donors' samples. V usage is TRBV12-3 or TRBV12-4 and J usage is TRBJ2-2; TRBD1 matches 7 bases. The sequenced sample consisted of peripheral blood. The CDR3 bases are TGCGCCAGCAGTTTAGAGGGAAAGGGGGCCGGGGAGCTGTGTTTT. Its translation: CASSLEGKGAGELCF.